The 8 T cell receptor beta chains below come from one sample, sequenced in a study of T-cell memory formation after mild COVID-19. Via MiXCR, TCRdb re-called the 5' RACE reads, giving one row per CDR3 protein. The table lists 550,000 to 700,000 distinct CDR3 sequences, roughly 17% of them singletons. The material sequenced was PBMCs or a T cell subset sorted from them (not recorded which). Receptor source: an adult woman who had mild COVID-19 (a few samples of this study predate the infection). Cell type and time point are not known.

V gene TRBV5-1 combines with J gene TRBJ2-2, with D perhaps matching TRBD2 (7 bases). Trimming shortened V by 4 bases and J by 2 bases, and 12 bases separated the two germline ends. Germline CDR1 and CDR2: SGHRS and YFSETQ. The CDR3 runs to 15 residues. CDR3 loop: CASSAGGTNTGELFF. The CDR3 DNA reads TGCGCCAGCAGCGCCGGGGGGACAAACACCGGGGAGCTGTTTTTT.

The chain employs TRBV30 and TRBJ1-3, with 7 bases aligning to TRBD1. CDR3 length: 16 amino acids. Germline lookup yields CDR1 GTSNPN and CDR2 SVGIG (reference sequence). J was trimmed by 1 base and V by 0 bases; bases with no gene match: 6. In DNA, the CDR3 is TGTGCCTGGAGTGTACAGGACAGGATATCTGGAAACACCATATATTTT. This codes for CAWSVQDRISGNTIYF.

This clonotype was seen a few times. This sequence joins TRBV3-1 and TRBJ2-1; D ambiguous. V dropped 4 bases and J dropped 8 bases, with 9 bases sitting between them. The CDR3 sequence is 12 residues long. Per the germline V gene, CDR1 is LGHDT and CDR2 is YNNKEL (reference sequence). This CDR3 reads CASSLFGDEQFF. As DNA, the CDR3 is TGTGCCAGCAGCCTTTTTGGGGATGAGCAGTTCTTC.

The J gene is TRBJ1-5, the V gene TRBV14, with D unresolved. Per the germline V gene, CDR1 is SGHDN and CDR2 is FVKESK. The CDR3 has 12 residues. V lost 0 bases and J lost 4, with 1 base in between. The CDR3 nucleotides read TGTGCCAGCAGCCAAGAAAATCAGCCCCAGCATTTT. Protein product: CASSQENQPQHF.

The chain has TRBV5-1 and TRBJ1-1, with D possibly matching TRBD1 (6 bases). V was trimmed by 5 bases and J by 2 bases, leaving 10 bases between them. The germline gives CDR1 SGHRS, CDR2 YFSETQ. The CDR3 spans 13 residues. The CDR3 DNA reads as TGCGCCAGCAGTACGGACAGCAACACTGAAGCTTTCTTT. Protein product: CASSTDSNTEAFF.

This clonotype appeared many times. The V and J genes are TRBV5-1 and TRBJ1-1; the D gene is possibly TRBD1 (5 bases). Germline V gene sequence: CDR1 SGHRS, CDR2 YFSETQ. The V end lost 5 bases, the J end lost 1 base, and 12 bases lay between the germline ends. The CDR3 runs 14 residues. The DNA of the CDR3 is TGCGCCAGCAGTTTTGGACAACCGAACACTGAAGCTTTCTTT. Its protein is CASSFGQPNTEAFF.

This clonotype was seen a handful of times. This sequence joins TRBV6-5 and TRBJ2-2; 8 nucleotides match TRBD1. Germline V gene sequence: CDR1 MNHEY, CDR2 SVGAGI. This CDR3 contains 15 residues. After removal of 6 bases from V and 5 bases from J, the junction contained 8 bases not matched to a gene. The CDR3 protein is CASSSGQAGTGELFF. As DNA, the CDR3 is TGTGCCAGCAGCTCGGGACAGGCGGGGACCGGGGAGCTGTTTTTT.

This clonotype was seen only a few times. The junction differs from germline at one of its ends, possibly a read error. This sequence joins TRBV12-3 or TRBV12-4 and TRBJ2-1; 11 nucleotides match TRBD2. The CDR3 loop spans 11 amino acids. The CDR3: CASSSLAGASF. CDR3 nucleotide sequence: TGTGCCAGCAGTTCACTAGCGGGAGCCTCCTTC.